This T cell receptor (beta chain) was sequenced for a study of control samples from healthy donors and cancer patients. The CDR3 is made up of 14 amino acids. With 4 bases clipped from V and 4 bases from J, the junction kept 5 bases outside the gene matches. The germline CDR1 and CDR2 sequences are SGHNT and YYREEE (reference sequence). Assay: immunoSEQ multiplex PCR; the TCRdb copy retains only in-frame clones and omits some. Counted here are 90,000 to 150,000 clones, approximately 88% occurring once; the ten biggest clones make up less than 4%. Sequenced sample: blood. The rearrangement uses TRBV5-4 and TRBJ2-7, with 10 bases aligning to TRBD1. The clonotype originates from a man aged 35-49 years in good health. CDR3 residues: CASSVPGQGYEQYF. For the CDR3, the DNA is TGTGCCAGCAGCGTCCCGGGACAGGGGTACGAGCAGTACTTC.